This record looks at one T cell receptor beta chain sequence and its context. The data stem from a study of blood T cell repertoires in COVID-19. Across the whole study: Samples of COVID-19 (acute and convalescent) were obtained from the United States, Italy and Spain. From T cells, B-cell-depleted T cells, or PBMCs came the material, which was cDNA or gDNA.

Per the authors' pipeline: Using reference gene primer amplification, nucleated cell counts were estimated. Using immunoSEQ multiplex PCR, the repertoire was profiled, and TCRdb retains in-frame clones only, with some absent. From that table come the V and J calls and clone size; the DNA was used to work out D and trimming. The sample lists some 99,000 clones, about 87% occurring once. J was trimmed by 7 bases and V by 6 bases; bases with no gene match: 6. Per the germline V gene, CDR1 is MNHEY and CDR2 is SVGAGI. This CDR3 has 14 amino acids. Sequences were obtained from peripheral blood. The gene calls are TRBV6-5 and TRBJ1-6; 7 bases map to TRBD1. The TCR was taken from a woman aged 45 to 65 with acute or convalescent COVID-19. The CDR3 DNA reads TGTGCCAGCAGCTCGGGACAGAGGAATTCACCCCTCCACTTT. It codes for CASSSGQRNSPLHF.